These 8 T cell receptor beta chains were all obtained from the same sample, sequenced in a study of response to subunit inactivated influenza vaccine (dated 2018 in TCRdb). Library construction relied on RT-PCR. The reads were generated on an Illumina HiSeq 2500. The public reads were quality trimmed at Q25 with fastp and then assembled into clones with MiXCR by TCRdb, keeping productive beta chains. Each CDR3 protein appears once, grouped with its most common genes and DNA. For this sample the table gives about 780,000 distinct CDR3 sequences, of which approximately 17% were detected only once. About a tenth of the sample comes from the top ten. The material sequenced was PBMCs from blood, taken less than 6 days after vaccination. These receptors were collected from a man in his fifties or sixties who received an inactivated influenza vaccine. Donor details come from another sample of the same person, matched by shared clones.

The chain recombines TRBV29-1 with TRBJ2-7; D uncertain. Trimming shortened V by 3 bases and J by 6 bases, and 12 bases separated the two germline ends. The CDR3 totals 12 residues. Germline CDR1 SQVTM, CDR2 ANQGSEA. The CDR3 region has the DNA TGCAGCGTTGATATGGGGTGGATCGAGCAGTACTTC. Its protein is CSVDMGWIEQYF.

This clonotype has a handful of counts. CDR3 DNA sequence: TGTGCCAGCAGACTCCGGGGACAGGGGTATCTCACCTACGAGCAGTACTTC. Its protein product is CASRLRGQGYLTYEQYF. The chain couples TRBV7-3 to TRBJ2-7, with TRBD1 matching over 10 bases. The junction had 13 bases not matched to a gene; V was cut back by 6 bases and J by 2 bases. This CDR3 comprises 17 residues. Germline V CDR1 and CDR2: SGHTA, FQGTGA. Full variable domain (outside the CDR3, taken from reference TRBV7-3 and TRBJ2-7): GAGVSQTPSNKVTEKGKYVELRCDPISGHTALYWYRQSLGQGPEFLIYFQGTGAADDSGLPNDRFFAVRPEGSVSTLKIQRTERGDSAVYLCASRLRGQGYLTYEQYFGPGTRLTVT.

V usage is TRBV3-1 and J usage is TRBJ2-1, with 13 bases matching TRBD2. V shed 1 base, J shed 5 bases, and the junction held 2 bases outside the gene matches. The germline V gene encodes CDR1 LGHDT and CDR2 YNNKEL (reference sequence). The CDR3 length is 16 residues. The CDR3 nucleotides are TGTGCCAGCAGCCAAGTGGGACTAGCGGGACACAATGAGCAGTTCTTC. This sequence encodes CASSQVGLAGHNEQFF.

This clonotype was found a few times. This rearrangement joins TRBV12-3 or TRBV12-4 to TRBJ2-5, with 8 bases matching TRBD2. J gave up 5 bases and V 10 bases, and 12 bases lay outside the gene matches. The CDR3 contains 14 residues. CDR3 nucleotides: TGTGCCATATCCTTCGGGGGGGCCAGGGAGACCCAGTACTTC. As protein: CAISFGGARETQYF.

In this sample, this clonotype turned up a few times. This chain uses TRBV7-2 with TRBJ2-6; unclear D gene. This CDR3 region has 15 residues. V was cut by 5 bases and J by 0 bases, with 8 bases left in between. Germline loops: CDR1 SGHTA, CDR2 FQGNSA. Here the CDR3 reads CASSTYSSGANVLTF. CDR3 DNA sequence: TGTGCCAGCAGCACATACAGCTCTGGGGCCAACGTCCTGACTTTC.

This clonotype was recorded many times. The genes are TRBV12-3 or TRBV12-4 and TRBJ2-7; 7 positions match TRBD1. V lost 3 bases and J lost 2; bases outside the gene matches: 1. The CDR3 length is 13 residues. CDR3 sequence: CASSFTGAYEQYF. The CDR3 DNA sequence: TGTGCCAGCAGTTTCACAGGGGCCTACGAGCAGTACTTC.

V and J are TRBV6-1 and TRBJ2-1, with TRBD1 identical over 10 bases. Germline-derived CDR1 and CDR2 are MNHNS and SASEGT. The ends lost 6 bases at V and 6 bases at J; junction bases unmatched: 8. CDR3 length: 15 residues. The CDR3: CASRGFGTGVNEQFF. CDR3 coding DNA: TGTGCCAGCAGGGGGTTTGGGACAGGGGTCAATGAGCAGTTCTTC.

This clonotype was seen more than once but under ten times. The CDR3, as DNA: TGTGCCAGCAGCTTAGCCCCCATCTGGACGAACACCGGGGAGCTGTTTTTT. Translation: CASSLAPIWTNTGELFF. J is TRBJ2-2 and V is TRBV7-9; D gene ambiguous. V was trimmed by 0 bases and J by 0 bases, leaving 11 bases between them. CDR3 size: 17 residues. Germline V CDR1 and CDR2: SEHNR, FQNEAQ (reference sequence).